One and the same sample provided the 2 T cell receptor beta chains below, sequenced in a study of Ad26.COV2.S vaccination and SARS-CoV-2 variants. Profiling relied on immunoSEQ multiplex PCR, and the TCRdb table lists in-frame clones only, not all of them. The sample lists some 640,000 clones, 89% occurring once. Treatment denoted: 15 to 20 received Ad26.COV2.S at low or high dose, single or two shots; several received placebo; per-sample allocation not given. Specimens were obtained on day 63 following the first vaccine or placebo injection. The sequencing used peripheral blood, collected in a trial of Ad26.COV2.S vaccine versus placebo. The receptors were gathered from a person between 18 and 60 years old who received the Ad26.COV2.S COVID-19 vaccine or a placebo.

The J gene is TRBJ2-2, the V gene TRBV5-4; 7 nucleotides match TRBD2. Per the germline V gene, CDR1 is SGHNT and CDR2 is YYREEE (reference sequence). V dropped 4 bases and J dropped 0; count of bases not matched to a gene: 9. This CDR3 is built from 17 residues. The CDR3 loop is CASSPLLAASNTGELFF. CDR3 nucleotides: TGTGCCAGCAGCCCCCTTCTAGCGGCTTCGAACACCGGGGAGCTGTTTTTT.

The chain joins TRBV7-3 to TRBJ1-5, with 8 positions matching TRBD1. Trimming cost V 6 bases and J 5 bases; bases outside gene matches: 3. Germline CDR1 is SGHTA and CDR2 is FQGTGA. CDR3 length: 13 residues. CDR3: CASSQDRDQPQHF. CDR3 in DNA: TGTGCCAGCAGTCAGGACAGGGATCAGCCCCAGCATTTT.